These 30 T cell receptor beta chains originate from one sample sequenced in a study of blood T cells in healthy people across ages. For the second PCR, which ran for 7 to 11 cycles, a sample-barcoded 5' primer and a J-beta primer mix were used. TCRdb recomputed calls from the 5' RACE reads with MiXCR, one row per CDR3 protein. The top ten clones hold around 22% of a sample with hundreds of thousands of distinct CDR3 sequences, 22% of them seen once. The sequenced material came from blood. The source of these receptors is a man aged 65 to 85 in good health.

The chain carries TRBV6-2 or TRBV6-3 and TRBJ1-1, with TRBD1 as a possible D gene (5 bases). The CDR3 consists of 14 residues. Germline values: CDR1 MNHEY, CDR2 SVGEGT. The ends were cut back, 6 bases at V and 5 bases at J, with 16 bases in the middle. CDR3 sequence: CASSPDGKGTEAFF. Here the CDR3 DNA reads TGTGCCAGCAGCCCGGACGGGAAGGGGACTGAAGCTTTCTTT.

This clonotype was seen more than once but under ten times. CDR3 bases: TGTGCCAGCACCAGGGGGATAGCGGGAGAAGGCTACAATGAGCAGTTCTTC. This gives the protein CASTRGIAGEGYNEQFF. The rearrangement links TRBV6-1 to TRBJ2-1; 9 positions agree with TRBD2. CDR1 and CDR2 (germline): MNHNS, SASEGT. The CDR3 loop spans 17 amino acids. The junction had 13 bases not matched to a gene; V was cut back by 7 bases and J by 3 bases.

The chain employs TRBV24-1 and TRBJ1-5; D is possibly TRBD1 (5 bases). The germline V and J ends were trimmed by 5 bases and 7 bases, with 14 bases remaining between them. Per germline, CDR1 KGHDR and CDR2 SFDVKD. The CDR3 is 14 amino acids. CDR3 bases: TGTGCCACCAGTGGGCCGGGGGTGAGGCAGCCCCAGCATTTT. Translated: CATSGPGVRQPQHF.

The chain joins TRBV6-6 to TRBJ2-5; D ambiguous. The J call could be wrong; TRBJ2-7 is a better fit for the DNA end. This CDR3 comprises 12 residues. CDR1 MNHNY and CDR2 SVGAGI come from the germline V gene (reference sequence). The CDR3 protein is CASTGGSYEQYF. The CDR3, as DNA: TGTGCCAGCACCGGCGGCTCCTACGAGCAGTACTTC.

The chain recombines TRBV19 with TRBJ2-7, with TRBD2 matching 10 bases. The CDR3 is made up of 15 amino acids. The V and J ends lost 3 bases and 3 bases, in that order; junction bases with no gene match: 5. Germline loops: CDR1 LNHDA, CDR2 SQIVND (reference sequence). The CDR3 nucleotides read TGTGCCAGTAGTATTACGGAGCGGGGGGGCTACGAGCAGTACTTC. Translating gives CASSITERGGYEQYF.

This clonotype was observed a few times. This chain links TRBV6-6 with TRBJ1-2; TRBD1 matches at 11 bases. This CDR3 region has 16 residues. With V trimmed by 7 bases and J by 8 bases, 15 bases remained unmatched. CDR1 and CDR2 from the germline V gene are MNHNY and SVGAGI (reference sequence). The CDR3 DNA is TGTGCCAGCAATCAAGATCGGACAGGGGGCCCTTTAGGCTACACCTTC. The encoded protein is CASNQDRTGGPLGYTF.

In DNA, the CDR3 is TGCAGCGTTGACAGGGGCTGGGGCTCCTACAATGAGCAGTTCTTC. Residues: CSVDRGWGSYNEQFF. The chain recombines TRBV29-1 with TRBJ2-1; D possibly corresponds to TRBD1 (6 bases). V was pared by 3 bases and J by 0 bases, with 12 bases between. The CDR3 contains 15 residues. The germline gives CDR1 SQVTM, CDR2 ANQGSEA.

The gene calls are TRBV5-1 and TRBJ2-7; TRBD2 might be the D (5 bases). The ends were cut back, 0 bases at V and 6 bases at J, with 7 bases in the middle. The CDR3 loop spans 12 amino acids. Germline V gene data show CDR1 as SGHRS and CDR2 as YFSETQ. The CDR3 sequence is CASSLGGSEQYF. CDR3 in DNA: TGCGCCAGCAGCTTGGGAGGGTCCGAGCAGTACTTC.

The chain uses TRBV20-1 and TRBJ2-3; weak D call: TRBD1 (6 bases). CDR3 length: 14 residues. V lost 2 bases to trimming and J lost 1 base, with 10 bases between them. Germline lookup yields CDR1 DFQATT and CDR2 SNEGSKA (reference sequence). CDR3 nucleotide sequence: TGCAGTGCTAGACGCCCAGGGGGCACAGATACGCAGTATTTT. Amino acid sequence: CSARRPGGTDTQYF.

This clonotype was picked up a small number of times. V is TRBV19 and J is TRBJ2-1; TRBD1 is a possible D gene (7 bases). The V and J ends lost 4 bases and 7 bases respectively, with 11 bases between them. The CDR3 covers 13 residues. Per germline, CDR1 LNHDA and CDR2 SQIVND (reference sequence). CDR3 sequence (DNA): TGTGCCAGTAGTACAGGGGGGATGAATGAGCAGTTCTTC. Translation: CASSTGGMNEQFF.

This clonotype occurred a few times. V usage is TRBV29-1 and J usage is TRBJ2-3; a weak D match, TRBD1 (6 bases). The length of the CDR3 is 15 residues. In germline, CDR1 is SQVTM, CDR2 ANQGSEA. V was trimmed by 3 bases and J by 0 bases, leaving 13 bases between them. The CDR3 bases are TGCAGCGTTGACGACACAGGGTTGAGCACAGATACGCAGTATTTT. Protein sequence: CSVDDTGLSTDTQYF.

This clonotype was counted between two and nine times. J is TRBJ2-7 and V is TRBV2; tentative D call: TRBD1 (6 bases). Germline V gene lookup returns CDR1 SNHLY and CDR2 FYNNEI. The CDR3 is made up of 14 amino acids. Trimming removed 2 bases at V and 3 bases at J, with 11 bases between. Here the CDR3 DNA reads TGTGCCAGCAGTGAATTGGGGGCCTACTACGAGCAGTACTTC. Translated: CASSELGAYYEQYF.

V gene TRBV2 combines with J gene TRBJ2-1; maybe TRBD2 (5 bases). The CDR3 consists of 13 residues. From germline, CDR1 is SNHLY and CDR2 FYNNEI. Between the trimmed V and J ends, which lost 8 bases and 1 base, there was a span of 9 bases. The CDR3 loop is CASAIASYNEQFF. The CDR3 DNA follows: TGTGCCAGCGCCATAGCGTCCTACAATGAGCAGTTCTTC.

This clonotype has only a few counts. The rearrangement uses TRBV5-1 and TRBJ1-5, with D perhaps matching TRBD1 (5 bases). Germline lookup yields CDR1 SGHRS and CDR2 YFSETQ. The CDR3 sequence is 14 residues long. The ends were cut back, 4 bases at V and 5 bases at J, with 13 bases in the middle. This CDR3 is CASSLGPGDQPQHF. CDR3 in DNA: TGCGCCAGCAGCCTGGGACCTGGTGATCAGCCCCAGCATTTT.

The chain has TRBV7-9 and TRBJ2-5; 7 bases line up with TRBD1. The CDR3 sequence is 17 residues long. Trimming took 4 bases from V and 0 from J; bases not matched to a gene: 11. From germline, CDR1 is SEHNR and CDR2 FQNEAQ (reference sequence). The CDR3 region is CASSSLEPRGYQETQYF. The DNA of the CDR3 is TGTGCCAGCAGCTCACTTGAGCCCAGGGGGTACCAAGAGACCCAGTACTTC.

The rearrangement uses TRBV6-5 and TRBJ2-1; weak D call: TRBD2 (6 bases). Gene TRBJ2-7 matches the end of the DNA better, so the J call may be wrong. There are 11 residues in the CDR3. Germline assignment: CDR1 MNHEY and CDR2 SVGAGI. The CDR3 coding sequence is TGTGCCAGCAGTTCCCGGGGGATGCAGTACTTC. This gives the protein CASSSRGMQYF.

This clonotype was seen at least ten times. Written as DNA, the CDR3 is TGCAGTGCCCTAGCGGGAGGAGTAGATACGCAGTATTTT. The encoded protein is CSALAGGVDTQYF. V usage is TRBV20-1 and J usage is TRBJ2-3; 11 bases match TRBD2. This CDR3 spans 13 amino acids. The V segment lost 6 bases and the J segment 5 bases; nucleotides outside the gene matches: 4. In germline, CDR1 is DFQATT, CDR2 SNEGSKA (reference sequence).

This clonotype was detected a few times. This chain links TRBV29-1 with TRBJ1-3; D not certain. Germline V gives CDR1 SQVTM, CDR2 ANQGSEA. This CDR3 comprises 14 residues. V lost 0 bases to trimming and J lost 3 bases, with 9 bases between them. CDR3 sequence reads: CSVEDGGFGNTIYF. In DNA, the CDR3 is TGCAGCGTTGAAGATGGAGGGTTTGGAAACACCATATATTTT.

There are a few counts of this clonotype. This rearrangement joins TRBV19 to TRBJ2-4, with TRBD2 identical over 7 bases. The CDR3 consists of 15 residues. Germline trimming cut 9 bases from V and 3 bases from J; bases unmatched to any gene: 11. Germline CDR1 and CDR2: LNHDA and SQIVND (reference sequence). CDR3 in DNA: TGTGCCAGCGGACTAGACCTGCTAGGCAAAAACATTCAGTACTTC. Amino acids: CASGLDLLGKNIQYF.

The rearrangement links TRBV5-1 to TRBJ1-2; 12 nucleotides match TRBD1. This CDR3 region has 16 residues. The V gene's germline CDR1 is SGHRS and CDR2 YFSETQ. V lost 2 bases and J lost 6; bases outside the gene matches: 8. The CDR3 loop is CASSLKGQGASNGYTF. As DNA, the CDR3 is TGCGCCAGCAGCTTAAAGGGACAGGGGGCGAGTAATGGCTACACCTTC.

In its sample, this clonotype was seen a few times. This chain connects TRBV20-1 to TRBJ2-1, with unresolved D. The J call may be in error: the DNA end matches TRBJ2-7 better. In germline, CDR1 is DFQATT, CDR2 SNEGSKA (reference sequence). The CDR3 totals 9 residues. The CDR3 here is CSAEREQYF. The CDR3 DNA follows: TGCAGTGCTGAACGCGAGCAGTACTTC.

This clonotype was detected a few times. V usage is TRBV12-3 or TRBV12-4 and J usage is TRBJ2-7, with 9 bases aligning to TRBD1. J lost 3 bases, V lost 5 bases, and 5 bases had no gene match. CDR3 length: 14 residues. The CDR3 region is CASSTDRGNYEQYF. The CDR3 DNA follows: TGTGCCAGCAGTACCGACAGGGGGAACTACGAGCAGTACTTC.

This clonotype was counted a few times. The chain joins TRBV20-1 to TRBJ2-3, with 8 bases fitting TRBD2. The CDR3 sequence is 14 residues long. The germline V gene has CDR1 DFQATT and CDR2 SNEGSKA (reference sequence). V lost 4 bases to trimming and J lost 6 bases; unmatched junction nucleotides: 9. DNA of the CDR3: TGCAGTGCTACCTTACTAGCGGCCCCGGATACGCAGTATTTT. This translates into CSATLLAAPDTQYF.

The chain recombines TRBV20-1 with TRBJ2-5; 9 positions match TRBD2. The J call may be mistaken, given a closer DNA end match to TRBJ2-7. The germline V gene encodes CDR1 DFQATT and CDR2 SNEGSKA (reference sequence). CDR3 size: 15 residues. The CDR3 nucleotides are TGCAGTGCTAGAGATGGGCTAGCGGGATCCTACGAGCAGTACGTC. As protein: CSARDGLAGSYEQYV.

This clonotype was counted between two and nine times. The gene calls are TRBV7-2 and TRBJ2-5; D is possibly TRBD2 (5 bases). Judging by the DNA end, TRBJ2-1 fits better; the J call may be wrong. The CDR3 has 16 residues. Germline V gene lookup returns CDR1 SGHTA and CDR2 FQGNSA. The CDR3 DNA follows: TGTGCCAGCAGCTTATGGCGTGGACTTTCATTCGATGAGCAGTTCTTC. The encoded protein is CASSLWRGLSFDEQFF.

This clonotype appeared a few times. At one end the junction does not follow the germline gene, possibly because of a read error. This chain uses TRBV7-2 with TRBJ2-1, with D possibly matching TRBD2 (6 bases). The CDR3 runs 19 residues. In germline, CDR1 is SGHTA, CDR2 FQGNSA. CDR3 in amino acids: CASSFPPPGVRHHYDEQFF. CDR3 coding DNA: TGTGCCAGCAGCTTTCCCCCCCCGGGGGTACGCCACCACTACGATGAGCAGTTCTTC.

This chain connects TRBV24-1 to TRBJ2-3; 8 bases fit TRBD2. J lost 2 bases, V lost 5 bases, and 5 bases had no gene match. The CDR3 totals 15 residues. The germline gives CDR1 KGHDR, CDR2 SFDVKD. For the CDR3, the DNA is TGTGCCACCAGTGGAATAGCGGGGTACACAGATACGCAGTATTTT. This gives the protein CATSGIAGYTDTQYF.

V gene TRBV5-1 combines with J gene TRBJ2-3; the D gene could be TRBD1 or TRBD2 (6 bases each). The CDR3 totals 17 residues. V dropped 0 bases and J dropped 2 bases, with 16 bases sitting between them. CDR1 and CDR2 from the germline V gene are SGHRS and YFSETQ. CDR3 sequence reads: CASSLAGGGSITDTQYF. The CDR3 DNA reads TGCGCCAGCAGCTTGGCCGGAGGGGGGAGTATCACAGATACGCAGTATTTT.

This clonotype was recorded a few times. The CDR3, as DNA: TGTGCCAGCAGTTTTAGTGCAGGGGGCGCAGGGTATGGCTACACCTTC. Its protein product is CASSFSAGGAGYGYTF. V is TRBV12-3 or TRBV12-4 and J is TRBJ1-2, with 8 bases lining up with TRBD1. The ends lost 3 bases at V and 5 bases at J; junction bases unmatched: 11. The CDR3 loop spans 16 amino acids.

CDR3 residues: CSARRILNDIQYF. DNA of the CDR3: TGCAGTGCTAGGCGGATTTTGAACGACATTCAGTACTTC. The V gene is TRBV20-1, the J gene TRBJ2-4; D not certain. V lost 3 bases, J lost 8 bases, and 14 bases lay in between. The CDR3 consists of 13 residues. Germline CDR1 reads DFQATT; CDR2 reads SNEGSKA (reference sequence).